The present TCR beta chain was sequenced within a study of chemoradiotherapy in HPV16-positive cancers. For the study at large: Candidate HPV-specific clones and shared TCR motifs came from a couple of HPV16-positive patients.

Libraries were prepared by immunoSEQ multiplex PCR; TCRdb keeps only in-frame clonotypes and omits some of them. This sample yields over 10,000 clones, of which 85% to 90% are seen a single time; 20% to 25% belongs to the top ten. V was cut by 4 bases and J by 3 bases, with 15 bases left in between. This CDR3 is built from 15 residues. The germline CDR1 and CDR2 sequences are LGHNA and YNFKEQ. The sample here was blood, taken from a patient who underwent chemoradiotherapy. V gene TRBV4-2 combines with J gene TRBJ2-5, with D possibly TRBD1 on 5 matching bases. This clonotype was obtained from a human donor with HPV-associated anogenital cancer. CDR3 in amino acids: CASSRTGREEETQYF. CDR3 in DNA: TGTGCCAGCAGCCGCACAGGTCGAGAAGAAGAGACCCAGTACTTC.